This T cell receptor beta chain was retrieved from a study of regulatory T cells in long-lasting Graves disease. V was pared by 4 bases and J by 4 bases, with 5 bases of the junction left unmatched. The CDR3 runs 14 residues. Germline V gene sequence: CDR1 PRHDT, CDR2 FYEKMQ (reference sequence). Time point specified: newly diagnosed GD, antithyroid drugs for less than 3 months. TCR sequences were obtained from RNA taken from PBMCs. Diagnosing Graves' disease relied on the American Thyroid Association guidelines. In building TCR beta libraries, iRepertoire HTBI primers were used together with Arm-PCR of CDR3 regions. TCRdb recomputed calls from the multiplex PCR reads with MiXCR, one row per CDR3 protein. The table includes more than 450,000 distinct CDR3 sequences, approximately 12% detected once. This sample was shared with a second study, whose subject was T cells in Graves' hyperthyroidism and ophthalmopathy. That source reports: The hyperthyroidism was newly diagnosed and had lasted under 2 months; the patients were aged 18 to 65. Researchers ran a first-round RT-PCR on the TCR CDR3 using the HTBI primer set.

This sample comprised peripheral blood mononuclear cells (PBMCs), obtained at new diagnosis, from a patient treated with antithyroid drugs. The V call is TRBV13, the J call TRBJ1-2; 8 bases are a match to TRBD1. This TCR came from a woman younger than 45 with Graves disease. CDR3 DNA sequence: TGTGCCAGCAGCTCGGACAGGGTTGTCTATGGCTACACCTTC. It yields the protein CASSSDRVVYGYTF.